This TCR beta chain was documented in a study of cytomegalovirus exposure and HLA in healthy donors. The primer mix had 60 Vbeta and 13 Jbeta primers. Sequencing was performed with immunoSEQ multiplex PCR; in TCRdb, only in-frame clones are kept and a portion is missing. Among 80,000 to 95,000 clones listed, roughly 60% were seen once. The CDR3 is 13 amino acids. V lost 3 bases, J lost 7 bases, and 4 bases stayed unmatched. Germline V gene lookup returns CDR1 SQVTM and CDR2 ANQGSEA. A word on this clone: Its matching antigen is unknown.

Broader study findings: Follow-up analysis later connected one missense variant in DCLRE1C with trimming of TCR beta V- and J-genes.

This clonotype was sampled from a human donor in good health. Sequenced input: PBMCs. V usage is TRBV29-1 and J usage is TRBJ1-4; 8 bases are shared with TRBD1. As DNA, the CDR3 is TGCAGCGTTGACGACAGGGGAACTGAAAAACTGTTTTTT. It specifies CSVDDRGTEKLFF. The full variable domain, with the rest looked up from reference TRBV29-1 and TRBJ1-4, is SAVISQKPSRDICQRGTSLTIQCQVDSQVTMMFWYRQQPGQSLTLIATANQGSEATYESGFVIDKFPISRPNLTFSTLTVSNMSPEDSSIYLCSVDDRGTEKLFFGSGTQLSVL.